The 32 T cell receptor beta chains listed next were all sequenced from one sample in a study of neurological immune-mediated disorders. One entry per CDR3 protein, called by TCRdb with MiXCR from the 5' RACE reads. The sample has about 95,000 distinct CDR3 sequences, roughly 3.5% seen once; the top ten hold around 6%. The sample consisted of PBMCs. The receptors shown here come from a woman aged 18-35 years with multiple sclerosis.

This clonotype occurred many times. The genes are TRBV11-1 and TRBJ1-1; D unresolved. The CDR3 covers 11 residues. The V gene lost 3 bases and the J gene lost 7 bases, with 6 bases spanning the gap. The germline V gene has CDR1 SGHAT and CDR2 FQDESV (reference sequence). The CDR3 loop reads CASSFGGEAFF. The CDR3 coding sequence is TGTGCCAGCAGCTTTGGAGGTGAAGCTTTCTTT.

This clonotype occurred many times. CDR3 residues: CSAGGQRNTGELFF. CDR3 nucleotides: TGCAGTGCTGGGGGACAGCGGAACACCGGGGAGCTGTTTTTT. The chain employs TRBV20-1 and TRBJ2-2; 7 bases align to TRBD1. J gave up 1 base and V 5 bases, and 4 bases lay outside the gene matches. Germline V gene lookup returns CDR1 DFQATT and CDR2 SNEGSKA (reference sequence). The CDR3 is made up of 14 amino acids.

This clonotype was observed at least ten times. The gene calls are TRBV9 and TRBJ1-4, with D maybe TRBD1 (6 bases). CDR1 is SGDLS and CDR2 is YYNGEE in the germline V gene. V was trimmed by 0 bases and J by 8 bases, leaving 11 bases between them. The CDR3 sequence is 14 residues long. CDR3: CASSVAQGGEKLFF. In nucleotides, the CDR3 is TGTGCCAGCAGCGTAGCACAGGGAGGGGAAAAACTGTTTTTT.

This clonotype showed up many times. This chain links TRBV28 with TRBJ2-7, with D perhaps being TRBD1 or TRBD2 (5 bases each). Germline-derived CDR1 and CDR2 are MDHEN and SYDVKM. The CDR3 has 13 amino acids. Trimming left V 3 bases short and J 3 bases short, with 9 bases between. CDR3 in amino acids: CASSLWGFYEQYF. The CDR3 DNA follows: TGTGCCAGCAGTTTGTGGGGGTTCTACGAGCAGTACTTC.

This clonotype was seen only a few times. This rearrangement joins TRBV20-1 to TRBJ2-3; 7 bases match TRBD1. The germline V gene encodes CDR1 DFQATT and CDR2 SNEGSKA (reference sequence). Trimming cost V 7 bases and J 1 base; bases outside gene matches: 2. The CDR3 runs to 12 residues. The CDR3 spells CSVTGGTDTQYF. The CDR3 DNA is TGCAGTGTCACAGGGGGCACAGATACGCAGTATTTT.

The sample holds many counts of this clonotype. The J gene is TRBJ2-3, the V gene TRBV20-1, with D unclear. The CDR3 sequence is 13 residues long. The germline V gene has CDR1 DFQATT and CDR2 SNEGSKA (reference sequence). Between the trimmed V and J ends, which lost 3 bases and 0 bases, there was a span of 7 bases. CDR3 sequence (DNA): TGCAGTGCTAGTAATCCGAGCACAGATACGCAGTATTTT. Encoded protein: CSASNPSTDTQYF.

This clonotype was seen repeatedly, ten times or more. This sequence joins TRBV29-1 and TRBJ2-7; 8 nucleotides agree with TRBD2. V was clipped by 4 bases and J by 2 bases; unmatched bases: 10. The germline V gene has CDR1 SQVTM and CDR2 ANQGSEA. CDR3 size: 15 residues. The CDR3 sequence is CSVVIPGLGTYEQYF. The CDR3, as DNA: TGCAGCGTTGTCATTCCGGGACTAGGGACCTACGAGCAGTACTTC.

At least ten counts were recorded for this clonotype. This sequence joins TRBV5-1 and TRBJ2-2; 11 bases fit TRBD1. The CDR3 has 16 amino acids. Germline CDR1 is SGHRS and CDR2 is YFSETQ. Trimming took 5 bases from V and 1 from J; bases not matched to a gene: 4. CDR3 sequence: CASRMGTGGNTGELFF. CDR3 DNA: TGCGCCAGCAGGATGGGGACAGGGGGGAACACCGGGGAGCTGTTTTTT.

Points on this clonotype: This may stem from a read error, because a much larger clone lies one nucleotide away. This chain links TRBV10-2 with TRBJ2-3; D may be TRBD2 (6 bases). This CDR3 has 17 residues. Germline-derived CDR1 and CDR2 are WSHSY and SAAADI. CDR3 sequence: CASSESRLGKKADTRYF. CDR3 nucleotides: TGCGCCAGCAGTGAGTCAAGACTAGGGAAGAAAGCAGATACGCGGTATTTT.

This clonotype came up many times. The genes are TRBV15 and TRBJ2-1, with unresolved D. V was cut by 0 bases and J by 7 bases, with 7 bases left in between. From germline, CDR1 is LNHNV and CDR2 YYDKDF (reference sequence). This CDR3 region has 13 residues. The CDR3 DNA reads as TGTGCCACCAGCAGAGATCCCGGAAATGAGCAGTTCTTC. It codes for CATSRDPGNEQFF.

Many counts were recorded for this clonotype. This sequence joins TRBV7-2 and TRBJ2-7; D ambiguous. In germline, CDR1 is SGHTA, CDR2 FQGNSA. Deletions cut 4 bases from V and 7 bases from J, with 11 bases between. This CDR3 is 12 amino acids long. The CDR3 bases are TGTGCCAGCAGCTACAGTCCCCAGGAGCAGTACTTC. Translated: CASSYSPQEQYF.

This clonotype has ten or more counts. The chain is built from TRBV3-1 and TRBJ2-3; TRBD1 or TRBD2 may be the D gene (5 bases each). Germline-derived CDR1 and CDR2 are LGHDT and YNNKEL (reference sequence). V lost 3 bases and J lost 0, with 16 bases in between. This CDR3 spans 17 amino acids. The CDR3 DNA follows: TGTGCCAGCAGCCAGGAACCGGGACGCCATAGCACAGATACGCAGTATTTT. It translates to CASSQEPGRHSTDTQYF.

This clonotype has a count of ten or more. The chain employs TRBV6-5 and TRBJ2-1, with 7 bases that match TRBD1. Germline assignment: CDR1 MNHEY and CDR2 SVGAGI. Trimming at V came to 6 bases and at J to 3 bases, leaving 11 bases not matched to a gene. CDR3 length equals 16 residues. DNA for the CDR3: TGTGCCAGCAGGATATACCGGGACAGAAGCTACAATGAGCAGTTCTTC. It translates to CASRIYRDRSYNEQFF.

V and J are TRBV24-1 and TRBJ2-5; possibly TRBD2 for D (6 bases). Trimming took 1 base from V and 4 from J, leaving 18 bases between them. CDR1 and CDR2 from the germline V gene are KGHDR and SFDVKD. The CDR3 is 17 residues long. The CDR3 DNA is TGTGCCACCAGTGATTTAACGGCAACGGGAGTGGGAGAGACCCAGTACTTC. Amino acids: CATSDLTATGVGETQYF.

This clonotype was observed many times. The CDR3 region has the DNA TGTGCCAGCAGTGAAGGACCCCCCTGGGGACAGGGATACGAGCAGTACTTC. Amino acid sequence: CASSEGPPWGQGYEQYF. The rearrangement links TRBV2 to TRBJ2-7; the match to TRBD1 covers 9 bases. This CDR3 region has 17 residues. CDR1 SNHLY and CDR2 FYNNEI come from the germline V gene. The trim removed 1 base at V and 4 bases at J, leaving 11 bases unmatched.

This clonotype has at least ten counts. Here the CDR3 DNA reads TGTGCCAGCAGCGTTAGCCTGGCGAACACCGGGGAGCTGTTTTTT. It is translated as CASSVSLANTGELFF. The chain joins TRBV9 to TRBJ2-2; D call uncertain. V lost 2 bases and J lost 0, with 8 bases in between. Germline V gives CDR1 SGDLS, CDR2 YYNGEE. This CDR3 is built from 15 residues.

This clonotype appeared many times. The chain combines TRBV5-5 with TRBJ2-7; 10 bases match TRBD1. Germline CDR1 and CDR2: SGHKS and YYEKEE (reference sequence). The CDR3 runs to 16 residues. Trimming took 4 bases from V and 5 from J; bases not matched to a gene: 12. Here the CDR3 reads CASSRPGDRGPHEQYF. CDR3 coding DNA: TGTGCCAGCAGCCGGCCGGGGGACAGGGGACCCCACGAGCAGTACTTC.

This clonotype was seen ten or more times. The V call is TRBV20-1, the J call TRBJ1-2, with TRBD1 identical over 7 bases. Germline loops: CDR1 DFQATT, CDR2 SNEGSKA (reference sequence). CDR3 length: 14 residues. The V gene end was trimmed by 5 bases and the J gene end by 0 bases; junction bases not matched to a gene: 6. DNA for the CDR3: TGCAGTGCTGAAGCCGGGACAGCTAACTATGGCTACACCTTC. Residues: CSAEAGTANYGYTF.

The sample holds many counts of this clonotype. V gene TRBV24-1 combines with J gene TRBJ1-2; D might be TRBD1 (6 bases). The V and J ends lost 3 bases and 5 bases respectively, with 15 bases between them. There are 15 residues in the CDR3. Germline V lookup: CDR1 KGHDR, CDR2 SFDVKD. The CDR3 nucleotides are TGTGCCACCAGTGATCGGGGGGGACACCAATATGGCTACACCTTC. Protein sequence: CATSDRGGHQYGYTF.

This clonotype was recorded at least ten times. This sequence joins TRBV5-1 and TRBJ2-1; D unresolved. This CDR3 is built from 12 residues. Germline values: CDR1 SGHRS, CDR2 YFSETQ. The germline V and J ends were trimmed by 0 bases and 8 bases, with 6 bases remaining between them. As DNA, the CDR3 is TGCGCCAGCAGCTTGGCTTGGGATGAGCAGTTCTTC. It yields the protein CASSLAWDEQFF.

Ten or more counts support this clonotype. This chain links TRBV5-1 with TRBJ2-1, with D perhaps matching TRBD2 (5 bases). V was shortened by 1 base and J by 7 bases, with 15 bases between the two germline ends. CDR3 length: 15 amino acids. CDR1 SGHRS and CDR2 YFSETQ come from the germline V gene. The CDR3 loop reads CASSLLGAQGNEQFF. The DNA for the CDR3 is TGCGCCAGCAGCTTGTTGGGAGCTCAAGGTAATGAGCAGTTCTTC.

Ten or more counts support this clonotype. J is TRBJ2-1 and V is TRBV4-2; 10 bases match TRBD2. CDR3 length equals 15 residues. V lost 4 bases to trimming and J lost 8 bases; unmatched junction nucleotides: 8. The germline CDR1 and CDR2 sequences are LGHNA and YNFKEQ. The CDR3 coding sequence is TGTGCCAGCAGCCCTCTAGCGGGAGATTTCGATGAGCAGTTCTTC. Its translation is CASSPLAGDFDEQFF.

By proportion, this clonotype is medium-sized. The chain joins TRBV20-1 to TRBJ2-2; TRBD2 matches 7 bases. V dropped 2 bases and J dropped 3; count of bases not matched to a gene: 9. The CDR3 is 16 residues long. Germline loops: CDR1 DFQATT, CDR2 SNEGSKA (reference sequence). CDR3 sequence (DNA): TGCAGTGCTAGATCCCCTGTTGCGGGAGACACCGGGGAGCTGTTTTTT. It is translated as CSARSPVAGDTGELFF.

This clonotype was counted ten times or more. DNA of the CDR3: TGTGCCAGCAGTCGGGGGGTTGAAAAACTGTTTTTT. It translates to CASSRGVEKLFF. V is TRBV12-3 or TRBV12-4 and J is TRBJ1-4, with a tentative D call TRBD1 (5 bases). CDR3 size: 12 residues. V lost 5 bases and J lost 7, with 8 bases in between.

In this sample, this clonotype turned up many times. The rearrangement joins TRBV5-1 to TRBJ2-7, with 8 bases matching TRBD2. CDR1 is SGHRS, CDR2 YFSETQ, per germline. The trim removed 0 bases at V and 3 bases at J, leaving 5 bases unmatched. The CDR3 covers 15 residues. This CDR3 reads CASSLAGGGLYEQYF. In DNA, the CDR3 is TGCGCCAGCAGCTTGGCCGGGGGGGGACTCTACGAGCAGTACTTC.

Many counts were recorded for this clonotype. V usage is TRBV5-5 and J usage is TRBJ2-5; 12 bases are a match to TRBD1. Trimming cost V 4 bases and J 5 bases; bases outside gene matches: 9. The CDR3 is 16 amino acids. Per the germline V gene, CDR1 is SGHKS and CDR2 is YYEKEE (reference sequence). CDR3 residues: CASSRDRGHLTETQYF. CDR3 nucleotide sequence: TGTGCCAGCAGCCGGGACAGGGGGCATCTTACGGAGACCCAGTACTTC.

This clonotype was seen many times. The gene calls are TRBV20-1 and TRBJ1-1, with D possibly being TRBD1 (6 bases). CDR3 length: 15 residues. Germline CDR1 is DFQATT and CDR2 is SNEGSKA (reference sequence). V gave up 0 bases and J gave up 5 bases, with 16 bases separating them. The CDR3 is CSARDPGALVTEAFF. For the CDR3, the DNA is TGCAGTGCTAGAGATCCAGGGGCCCTAGTAACTGAAGCTTTCTTT.

This clonotype was counted ten times or more. The gene calls are TRBV30 and TRBJ1-5; D uncertain. The CDR3 loop spans 12 amino acids. CDR1 is GTSNPN, CDR2 SVGIG, per germline (reference sequence). The ends were cut back, 3 bases at V and 2 bases at J, with 5 bases in the middle. The CDR3 DNA reads TGTGCCTGGAGGCTGGGCAATCAGCCCCAGCATTTT. Its protein product is CAWRLGNQPQHF.

This clonotype came up many times. V is TRBV27 and J is TRBJ2-2; TRBD2 is a possible D gene (5 bases). The V and J ends lost 7 bases and 0 bases respectively, with 9 bases between them. CDR1 and CDR2 from the germline V gene are MNHEY and SMNVEV (reference sequence). This CDR3 is built from 14 residues. CDR3 sequence reads: CASKAGSNTGELFF. For the CDR3, the DNA is TGTGCCAGCAAGGCGGGCTCGAACACCGGGGAGCTGTTTTTT.

This clonotype was counted many times. The rearrangement links TRBV20-1 to TRBJ2-7; D not resolved. The CDR3 is 12 amino acids. From germline, CDR1 is DFQATT and CDR2 SNEGSKA (reference sequence). Trimming cost V 0 bases and J 3 bases, with 6 bases left between them. The chain's CDR3 is CSAREPSYEQYF. The CDR3, as DNA: TGCAGTGCTAGAGAACCCAGCTACGAGCAGTACTTC.

Note on this clonotype: One base away lies a much larger clone, so this may be a sequencing read error. This chain joins TRBV7-8 and TRBJ2-1; weak D call: TRBD2 (5 bases). This CDR3 is 12 amino acids long. Germline CDR1 and CDR2: SGHVS and FQNEAQ. In nucleotides, the CDR3 is TGTGACAGCAGCTTAGCGATTGGTGAGCAGTTCTTC. Its protein product is CDSSLAIGEQFF. The full variable domain, rest sourced from reference TRBV7-8 and TRBJ2-1, is GAGVSQSPRYKVAKRGQDVALRCDPISGHVSLFWYQQALGQGPEFLTYFQNEAQLDKSGLPSDRFFAERPEGSVSTLKIQRTQQEDSAVYLCDSSLAIGEQFFGPGTRLTVL.

This chain joins TRBV6-1 and TRBJ2-3, with a possible D match to TRBD1 (5 bases). This CDR3 has 16 amino acids. Deletions cut 6 bases from V and 2 bases from J, with 18 bases between. CDR1 and CDR2 (germline): MNHNS, SASEGT. DNA of the CDR3: TGTGCCAGCAGCAATATGGGGCCCCCAACCACAGATACGCAGTATTTT. Translating gives CASSNMGPPTTDTQYF.